Below are 20 T cell receptor beta chains sequenced from a single sample in a study of beta chain features in type 1 diabetes. Overall study findings and caveats: A moderate, significant TCRB CDR3 shortening appeared in type 1 diabetes across four CD4+ subsets.

Their specific antigens are unknown. The isolated RNA, all of it, was reverse transcribed, so expressed TCRB transcripts were what got sequenced. Clones were sequenced by immunoSEQ multiplex PCR, and TCRdb holds only the in-frame ones, with some missing. Seen here are under 200,000 clones, about a tenth observed once, and the top ten hold 0.45% to 0.6%. Sequences were obtained from central memory CD4+ T cells from blood. The source is a man between 25 and 39 years old with type 1 diabetes.

With regard to this clone: A read error may account for a junction end that differs from germline. V gene TRBV15 combines with J gene TRBJ2-7; a weak D match, TRBD2 (6 bases). The V gene's germline CDR1 is LNHNV and CDR2 YYDKDF (reference sequence). CDR3 length: 14 residues. CDR3 nucleotide sequence: TGTGCCACCAGCAGAGATGGGGGGTCCTCCGAGCAGTACTTC. It codes for CATSRDGGSSEQYF.

The rearrangement joins TRBV28 to TRBJ2-5; D is undetermined. The DNA end favors TRBJ2-7, so the J call may be wrong. Germline CDR1 reads MDHEN; CDR2 reads SYDVKM. The CDR3 length is 15 residues. This chain's CDR3 is CASSFGAAGSYEQYF. The CDR3 DNA sequence: TGTGCCAGCAGTTTTGGAGCAGCCGGCTCCTACGAGCAGTACTTC.

This clone turned up a few times. V gene TRBV7-9 combines with J gene TRBJ2-5; 8 bases agree with TRBD2. J lost 3 bases, V lost 5 bases, and 14 bases had no gene match. The CDR3 sequence is 17 residues long. The V gene's germline CDR1 is SEHNR and CDR2 FQNEAQ (reference sequence). CDR3 protein: CASSTRGGTRSKETQYF. DNA of the CDR3: TGTGCCAGCAGCACCCGGGGTGGGACTAGGAGTAAAGAGACCCAGTACTTC.

The chain has TRBV6-6 and TRBJ2-3; a possible D gene is TRBD1 (5 bases). CDR3 length: 13 residues. V lost 7 bases, J lost 0 bases, and 8 bases lay in between. The germline V gene encodes CDR1 MNHNY and CDR2 SVGAGI (reference sequence). The CDR3 DNA is TGTGCCAGCAAGGCAGGGAGCACAGATACGCAGTATTTT. It encodes CASKAGSTDTQYF.

The gene calls are TRBV7-9 and TRBJ2-5; D may be TRBD2 (6 bases). From germline, CDR1 is SEHNR and CDR2 FQNEAQ (reference sequence). The CDR3 spans 12 residues. V gave up 7 bases and J gave up 4 bases, with 10 bases separating them. CDR3 DNA sequence: TGTGCCAGCACCCTTAGCGGAGAGACCCAGTACTTC. Its translation is CASTLSGETQYF.

In this sample, this clone turned up a few times. CDR3 sequence: CASSQSDFSYEQYF. The CDR3 coding sequence is TGCGCCAGCAGCCAATCGGACTTCTCCTACGAGCAGTACTTC. V and J are TRBV4-1 and TRBJ2-7; D is perhaps TRBD2 (5 bases). Germline CDR1 and CDR2: MGHRA and YSYEKL. V lost 2 bases to trimming and J lost 0 bases, with 8 bases between them. The CDR3 totals 14 residues.

This clone occurred a few times. The gene calls are TRBV7-2 and TRBJ2-3; 9 bases fit TRBD1. Germline V lookup: CDR1 SGHTA, CDR2 FQGNSA. The length of the CDR3 is 15 residues. Trimming cost V 0 bases and J 3 bases; bases outside gene matches: 1. The CDR3 sequence: CASSLAGTGTDTQYF. CDR3 in DNA: TGTGCCAGCAGCTTAGCAGGGACAGGGACAGATACGCAGTATTTT.

A few counts support this clone. The chain's CDR3 is CAWGRGIGNQPQHF. The CDR3 region has the DNA TGTGCCTGGGGGAGGGGGATCGGCAATCAGCCCCAGCATTTT. V usage is TRBV30 and J usage is TRBJ1-5, with a weak D call TRBD1 (6 bases). The CDR3 covers 14 residues. V lost 5 bases and J lost 2, with 13 bases in between. Looked up from germline, CDR1 is GTSNPN and CDR2 is SVGIG (reference sequence). Supplemented by reference TRBV30 and TRBJ1-5, the full variable domain reads SQTIHQWPATLVQPVGSPLSLECTVEGTSNPNLYWYRQAAGRGLQLLFYSVGIGQISSEVPQNLSASRPQDRQFILSSKKLLLSDSGFYLCAWGRGIGNQPQHFGDGTRLSIL.

This clone was counted only a few times. This chain uses TRBV30 with TRBJ2-7; perhaps TRBD1 as D (5 bases). From germline, CDR1 is GTSNPN and CDR2 SVGIG (reference sequence). CDR3 size: 14 residues. Trimming stripped 4 bases from V and 3 bases from J, with 16 bases between. The CDR3 loop is CAWTSGQGFYEQYF. The CDR3 DNA reads TGTGCCTGGACCTCAGGGCAGGGCTTCTACGAGCAGTACTTC.

The chain couples TRBV2 to TRBJ2-2; 8 nucleotides line up with TRBD1. CDR1 and CDR2 (germline): SNHLY, FYNNEI. V was pared by 3 bases and J by 1 base, with 10 bases of the junction left unmatched. The CDR3 sequence is 18 residues long. CDR3 nucleotides: TGTGCCAGCAGTGATGTGGAGTTAGGACAGGGGAACACCGGGGAGCTGTTTTTT. This translates into CASSDVELGQGNTGELFF.

This clone was observed a few times. This chain uses TRBV15 with TRBJ1-2; 7 positions agree with TRBD1. Germline V gene data show CDR1 as LNHNV and CDR2 as YYDKDF (reference sequence). The V and J ends lost 4 bases and 3 bases, in that order; junction bases with no gene match: 11. The length of the CDR3 is 16 residues. For the CDR3, the DNA is TGTGCCACCAGCACAGACAGGGAGGTCGGCTACTATGGCTACACCTTC. This sequence encodes CATSTDREVGYYGYTF.

This clone was found a few times. The chain links TRBV18 to TRBJ2-5, with a tentative D call TRBD1 (5 bases). The CDR3 spans 11 residues. V was pared by 6 bases and J by 6 bases, with 8 bases between. Germline CDR1 reads KGHSH; CDR2 reads LQKENI. The CDR3 is CASSAGQTQYF. CDR3 nucleotide sequence: TGTGCCAGCTCGGCAGGGCAGACCCAGTACTTC.

This clone was seen only a few times. The V gene is TRBV9, the J gene TRBJ2-1; 7 bases fit TRBD2. V was pared by 4 bases and J by 7 bases, with 8 bases of the junction left unmatched. The CDR3 totals 14 residues. CDR1 and CDR2 (germline): SGDLS, YYNGEE. CDR3 in amino acids: CASSSLASRNEQFF. DNA of the CDR3: TGTGCCAGCAGCTCACTAGCGTCTCGGAATGAGCAGTTCTTC.

This clone was detected a few times. This chain connects TRBV2 to TRBJ1-5, with TRBD1 matching over 7 bases. This CDR3 region has 14 residues. Germline CDR1 is SNHLY and CDR2 is FYNNEI. Trimming cost V 6 bases and J 6 bases; bases outside gene matches: 8. For the CDR3, the DNA is TGTGCCAGCAGGGGAACAGGGGCTAGTCAGCCCCAGCATTTT. Its translation is CASRGTGASQPQHF.

The chain joins TRBV30 to TRBJ2-1; 9 bases fit TRBD1. The V gene end was trimmed by 8 bases and the J gene end by 5 bases; junction bases not matched to a gene: 10. This CDR3 region has 14 residues. Germline-derived CDR1 and CDR2 are GTSNPN and SVGIG (reference sequence). The CDR3 reads CAGLDRGIDNEQFF. As DNA, the CDR3 is TGTGCCGGGCTCGACAGGGGGATCGACAATGAGCAGTTCTTC. The variable domain in full, with the rest retrieved from reference TRBV30 and TRBJ2-1, is SQTIHQWPATLVQPVGSPLSLECTVEGTSNPNLYWYRQAAGRGLQLLFYSVGIGQISSEVPQNLSASRPQDRQFILSSKKLLLSDSGFYLCAGLDRGIDNEQFFGPGTRLTVL.

This clone was seen a handful of times. The rearrangement uses TRBV7-2 and TRBJ2-1; no clear D gene. CDR3 size: 15 residues. Trimming removed 5 bases at V and 3 bases at J, with 14 bases between. The germline gives CDR1 SGHTA, CDR2 FQGNSA. CDR3 protein: CASSRVSQLYNEQFF. The CDR3 nucleotides are TGTGCCAGCAGCCGGGTTAGCCAGCTCTACAATGAGCAGTTCTTC.

This clone was detected a few times. V is TRBV5-4 and J is TRBJ2-5, with a possible D match to TRBD2 (7 bases). The CDR3 extends over 16 amino acids. CDR1 and CDR2 from the germline V gene are SGHNT and YYREEE (reference sequence). Trimming stripped 4 bases from V and 5 bases from J, with 21 bases between. CDR3 DNA sequence: TGTGCCAGCAGCCCTCTGGGGGGGGCGCTTGGCGAGACCCAGTACTTC. Its protein is CASSPLGGALGETQYF.

The table lists this clone with a few counts. V usage is TRBV29-1 and J usage is TRBJ2-7, with 9 bases matching TRBD2. This CDR3 has 15 amino acids. The germline V gene has CDR1 SQVTM and CDR2 ANQGSEA. V trimming: 2 bases; J trimming: 0 bases; junction bases outside the gene matches: 5. The CDR3 sequence: CSVEPASGDSYEQYF. CDR3 coding DNA: TGCAGCGTTGAACCTGCTAGCGGGGACTCCTACGAGCAGTACTTC.

J is TRBJ2-1 and V is TRBV28, with 11 bases identical to TRBD1. The V gene's germline CDR1 is MDHEN and CDR2 SYDVKM. This CDR3 contains 14 residues. V trimming: 6 bases; J trimming: 4 bases; junction bases outside the gene matches: 2. CDR3 sequence (DNA): TGTGCCAGCAGAGGACAGGGGGCTTACAATGAGCAGTTCTTC. It encodes CASRGQGAYNEQFF.

V and J are TRBV27 and TRBJ1-5; TRBD1 might be the D (6 bases). The V gene lost 2 bases and the J gene lost 6 bases, with 8 bases spanning the gap. Germline lookup yields CDR1 MNHEY and CDR2 SMNVEV (reference sequence). CDR3 length equals 13 residues. Here the CDR3 DNA reads TGTGCCAGCAGTTTAGAACAGGGTCAGCCCCAGCATTTT. It specifies CASSLEQGQPQHF.